These 17 T cell receptor beta chains were sequenced from one sample in a study of PD-1 blockade in mismatch repair-deficient tumors. Stated time point: identical approximately eleven-day culture without peptide (control). These receptors' antigens are unknown. Produced via immunoSEQ multiplex PCR; TCRdb's table is partial and in-frame only. The table shows 11,000 to 15,000 clones, with under 90% occurring only once. This specimen consisted of cells cultured in vitro, obtained from a patient treated with pembrolizumab. These receptors were collected from an adult with mismatch repair-deficient cancer.

This chain connects TRBV19 to TRBJ2-6; 7 bases map to TRBD2. The CDR3 spans 17 residues. Germline CDR1 and CDR2: LNHDA and SQIVND (reference sequence). With V trimmed by 7 bases and J by 0 bases, 9 bases remained unmatched. The CDR3 reads CASKRGRGLSGANVLTF. The CDR3 nucleotides read TGTGCCAGTAAACGGGGGAGGGGTCTCTCTGGGGCCAACGTCCTGACTTTC.

The J gene is TRBJ2-7, the V gene TRBV5-1, with 7 bases that match TRBD1. Unmatched junction bases numbered 14, after V lost 2 bases and J lost 3 bases. Per germline, CDR1 SGHRS and CDR2 YFSETQ. This CDR3 spans 17 amino acids. The CDR3 DNA reads as TGCGCCAGCAGCTTTGGGTATGCCCCGACAGGGAGCTACGAGCAGTACTTC. Translated, it gives CASSFGYAPTGSYEQYF.

This rearrangement joins TRBV5-1 to TRBJ2-7, with TRBD1 identical over 7 bases. The CDR3 extends over 14 amino acids. V lost 5 bases and J lost 4; bases outside the gene matches: 9. In germline, CDR1 is SGHRS, CDR2 YFSETQ. CDR3 sequence (DNA): TGCGCCAGCAGAATACAGACAGGGACATACGAGCAGTACTTC. Residues: CASRIQTGTYEQYF.

V usage is TRBV2 and J usage is TRBJ1-1; tentatively, D is TRBD1 (5 bases). Trimming stripped 9 bases from V and 0 bases from J, with 17 bases between. This CDR3 contains 15 residues. Germline CDR1 is SNHLY and CDR2 is FYNNEI. The CDR3 reads CASFLPRELNTEAFF. The CDR3 DNA is TGTGCCAGTTTCCTTCCCAGGGAGTTGAACACTGAAGCTTTCTTT.

V usage is TRBV7-9 and J usage is TRBJ1-2; TRBD1 is a possible D gene (5 bases). The germline V and J ends were trimmed by 0 bases and 5 bases, with 10 bases remaining between them. Germline CDR1 reads SEHNR; CDR2 reads FQNEAQ (reference sequence). The CDR3 is 14 amino acids. The CDR3 region is CASSLAAREYGYTF. CDR3 sequence (DNA): TGTGCCAGCAGCTTAGCCGCCAGGGAGTATGGCTACACCTTC.

J is TRBJ1-3 and V is TRBV12-2; the D segment call TRBD1 is taken from the table without a DNA check. TRBV12-2 is assigned pseudogene status. The CDR3 is 17 amino acids. CDR3 sequence: CASRPENQGFAGNTIYF. Written as DNA, the CDR3 is TGTGCAAGTCGCCCTGAGAACCAGGGGTTTGCTGGAAACACCATATATTTT.

This chain uses TRBV5-4 with TRBJ1-6; D remains unclear. This CDR3 comprises 13 residues. The V end lost 4 bases, the J end lost 13 bases, and 15 bases lay between the germline ends. Germline CDR1 SGHNT, CDR2 YYREEE (reference sequence). The CDR3 sequence is CASSQAPPAPLHF. CDR3 in DNA: TGTGCCAGCAGCCAAGCTCCCCCCGCGCCCCTCCACTTT.

The chain couples TRBV9 to TRBJ2-1, with 13 bases matching TRBD2. The CDR3 has 20 amino acids. CDR1 and CDR2 (germline): SGDLS, YYNGEE. V gave up 1 base and J gave up 6 bases; unmatched junction bases: 16. CDR3 region: CASSVSLVGWTSGRPNEQFF. CDR3 nucleotide sequence: TGTGCCAGCAGCGTAAGTCTTGTGGGGTGGACTAGCGGGAGACCCAATGAGCAGTTCTTC.

The chain carries TRBV15 and TRBJ1-2; D unresolved. V shed 1 base and J shed 5 bases, with 8 bases lying between them. The germline V gene has CDR1 LNHNV and CDR2 YYDKDF (reference sequence). The CDR3 sequence is 13 residues long. The CDR3 DNA sequence: TGTGCCACCAGCAGAGTACCTCGATATGGCTACACCTTC. Protein sequence: CATSRVPRYGYTF.

The chain links TRBV5-1 to TRBJ2-7, with 11 bases that match TRBD2. CDR1 and CDR2 from the germline V gene are SGHRS and YFSETQ. V was clipped by 1 base and J by 2 bases; unmatched bases: 8. The CDR3 contains 17 residues. CDR3 in DNA: TGCGCCAGCAGCTTGCAACCCGGACTAGCGGGCCCCTACGAGCAGTACTTC. This encodes CASSLQPGLAGPYEQYF.

This chain uses TRBV7-8 with TRBJ1-6; 8 nucleotides match TRBD1. The CDR3 has 15 amino acids. With 4 bases clipped from V and 10 bases from J, the junction kept 9 bases outside the gene matches. Germline values: CDR1 SGHVS, CDR2 FQNEAQ. The CDR3 region has the DNA TGTGCCAGCAGCTCAAACAGGGGGTCTAGCTCACCCCTCCACTTT. Its translation: CASSSNRGSSSPLHF.

The V and J genes are TRBV23-1 and TRBJ2-7, with D unclear. TRBV23-1 is annotated as an ORF whose role is uncertain. Trimming stripped 4 bases from V and 0 bases from J, with 13 bases between. This CDR3 is 15 amino acids long. The CDR3 nucleotides read TGCGCCAGCAGTCTAATACTCAAGAGCTCCTACGAGCAGTACTTC. Protein: CASSLILKSSYEQYF.

This clone was seen only a few times. Here the CDR3 DNA reads TGTGCCACCTCGACTAGCGGGAGCCATGACTACAATGAGCAGTTCTTC. Protein sequence: CATSTSGSHDYNEQFF. The rearrangement joins TRBV27 to TRBJ2-1; 12 nucleotides match TRBD2. Trimming took 10 bases from V and 3 from J; bases not matched to a gene: 10. The CDR3 totals 16 residues. Germline CDR1 is MNHEY and CDR2 is SMNVEV (reference sequence).

DNA of the CDR3: TGTGCCATCAGTGAGAGATCGGGAGGGAGCTCCTACAATGAGCAGTTCTTC. Translation gives CAISERSGGSSYNEQFF. The gene calls are TRBV10-3 and TRBJ2-1, with 8 bases fitting TRBD2. Losses at the gene ends were 2 bases for V and 0 bases for J; bases not matched to a gene: 6. Per germline, CDR1 ENHRY and CDR2 SYGVKD. The CDR3 covers 17 residues.

The chain joins TRBV18 to TRBJ2-6, with 10 nucleotides matching TRBD1. Looked up from germline, CDR1 is KGHSH and CDR2 is LQKENI. This CDR3 comprises 22 residues. With 2 bases clipped from V and 0 bases from J, the junction kept 16 bases outside the gene matches. This CDR3 is CASSPFYPLTRTGGSGANVLTF. The CDR3 DNA sequence: TGTGCCAGCTCACCATTTTATCCCCTCACAAGGACAGGGGGCTCTGGGGCCAACGTCCTGACTTTC. The full variable domain, its missing parts supplied by reference TRBV18 and TRBJ2-6, is NAGVMQNPRHLVRRRGQEARLRCSPMKGHSHVYWYRQLPEEGLKFMVYLQKENIIDESGMPKERFSAEFPKEGPSILRIQQVVRGDSAAYFCASSPFYPLTRTGGSGANVLTFGAGSRLTVL.

The gene calls are TRBV5-5 and TRBJ1-1, with D hard to call. The CDR3 contains 14 residues. Trimming left V 0 bases short and J 11 bases short, with 17 bases between. From germline, CDR1 is SGHKS and CDR2 YYEKEE (reference sequence). The chain's CDR3 is CASSLEAGKREAFF. The CDR3 bases are TGTGCCAGCAGCTTGGAGGCAGGAAAACGGGAGGCTTTCTTT.

The genes are TRBV11-2 and TRBJ2-7; 7 bases line up with TRBD1. Germline assignment: CDR1 SGHAT and CDR2 FQNNGV. Trimming removed 7 bases from V and 5 bases from J; junction bases left unmatched: 11. CDR3 length: 14 residues. The DNA of the CDR3 is TGTGCCAGCACCCCTAGTGACAGGGACCACGAGCAGTACTTC. Amino acids: CASTPSDRDHEQYF.